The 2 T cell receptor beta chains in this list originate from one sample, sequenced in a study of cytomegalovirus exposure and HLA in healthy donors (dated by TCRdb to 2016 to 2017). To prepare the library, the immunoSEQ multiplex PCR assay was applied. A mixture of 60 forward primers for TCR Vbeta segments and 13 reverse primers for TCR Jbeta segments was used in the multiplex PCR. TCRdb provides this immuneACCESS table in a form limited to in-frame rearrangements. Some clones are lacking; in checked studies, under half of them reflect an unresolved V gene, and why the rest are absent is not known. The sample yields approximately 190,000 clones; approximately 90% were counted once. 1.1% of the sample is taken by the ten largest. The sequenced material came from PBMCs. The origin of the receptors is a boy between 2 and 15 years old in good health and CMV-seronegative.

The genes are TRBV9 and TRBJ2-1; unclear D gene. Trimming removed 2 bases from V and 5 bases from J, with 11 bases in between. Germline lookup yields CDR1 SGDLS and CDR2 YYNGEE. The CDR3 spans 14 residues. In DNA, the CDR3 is TGTGCCAGCAGCGTGGCACCCGACAACAATGAGCAGTTCTTC. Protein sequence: CASSVAPDNNEQFF.

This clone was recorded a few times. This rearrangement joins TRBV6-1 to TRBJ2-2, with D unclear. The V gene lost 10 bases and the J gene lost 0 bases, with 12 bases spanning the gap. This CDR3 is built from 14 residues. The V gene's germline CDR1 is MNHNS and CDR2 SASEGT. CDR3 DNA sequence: TGTGCCACTGCCATAGAAGCGAACACCGGGGAGCTGTTTTTT. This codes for CATAIEANTGELFF.